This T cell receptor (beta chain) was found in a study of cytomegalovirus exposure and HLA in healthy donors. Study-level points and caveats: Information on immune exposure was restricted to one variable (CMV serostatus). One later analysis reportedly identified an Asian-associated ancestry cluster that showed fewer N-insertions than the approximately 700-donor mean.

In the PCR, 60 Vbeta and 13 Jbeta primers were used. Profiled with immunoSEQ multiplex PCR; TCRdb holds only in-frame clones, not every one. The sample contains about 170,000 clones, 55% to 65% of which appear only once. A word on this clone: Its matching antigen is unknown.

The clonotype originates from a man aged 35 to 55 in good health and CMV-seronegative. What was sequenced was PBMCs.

The CDR3: CASSRTGVGSRTEAFF. The CDR3 DNA reads as TGCGCCAGCAGCAGAACAGGGGTAGGATCGAGGACTGAAGCTTTCTTT. The V and J genes are TRBV5-1 and TRBJ1-1; 7 bases are a match to TRBD1. CDR3 length equals 16 residues. V lost 4 bases, J lost 5 bases, and 14 bases stayed unmatched. Per germline, CDR1 SGHRS and CDR2 YFSETQ.